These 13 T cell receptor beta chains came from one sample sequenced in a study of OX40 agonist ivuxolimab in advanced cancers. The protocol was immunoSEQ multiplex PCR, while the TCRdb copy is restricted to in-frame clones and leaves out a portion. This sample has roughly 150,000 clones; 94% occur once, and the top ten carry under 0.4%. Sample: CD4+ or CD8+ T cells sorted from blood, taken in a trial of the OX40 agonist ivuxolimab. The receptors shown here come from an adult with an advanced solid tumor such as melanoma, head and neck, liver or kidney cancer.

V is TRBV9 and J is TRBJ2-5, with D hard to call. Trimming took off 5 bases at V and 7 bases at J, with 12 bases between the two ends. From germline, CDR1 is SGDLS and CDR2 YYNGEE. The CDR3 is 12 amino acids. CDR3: CASSLQLGTQYF. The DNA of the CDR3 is TGTGCCAGCAGTCTCCAACTCGGGACCCAGTACTTC. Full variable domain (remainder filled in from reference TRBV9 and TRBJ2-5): DSGVTQTPKHLITATGQRVTLRCSPRSGDLSVYWYQQSLDQGLQFLIQYYNGEERAKGNILERFSAQQFPDLHSELNLSSLELGDSALYFCASSLQLGTQYFGPGTRLLVL.

In nucleotides, the CDR3 is TGTGCCAGCAGCTCTCGGACAGATACGCAGTATTTT. Translating gives CASSSRTDTQYF. V usage is TRBV7-6 and J usage is TRBJ2-3; no firm D call. This CDR3 has 12 amino acids. Germline loops: CDR1 SGHVS, CDR2 FNYEAQ. Trimming pared 4 bases from V and 3 bases from J, leaving 5 bases between.

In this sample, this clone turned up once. The CDR3 DNA sequence: TGTGCCAGCAGGGAGAAACAGGGGAACTACTACGAGCAGTACTTC. As protein: CASREKQGNYYEQYF. This rearrangement joins TRBV6-6 to TRBJ2-7, with TRBD1 matching over 7 bases. The germline V gene has CDR1 MNHNY and CDR2 SVGAGI (reference sequence). CDR3 length: 15 amino acids. Germline trimming cut 6 bases from V and 3 bases from J; bases unmatched to any gene: 11.

This CDR3 is CASSGADRGDNQPQHF. CDR3 nucleotides: TGTGCCAGCAGTGGGGCGGACAGGGGTGACAATCAGCCCCAGCATTTT. This chain joins TRBV28 and TRBJ1-5, with TRBD1 identical over 9 bases. CDR3 size: 16 residues. V lost 5 bases, J lost 3 bases, and 8 bases stayed unmatched. Germline lookup yields CDR1 MDHEN and CDR2 SYDVKM. Combining the CDR3 with reference TRBV28 and TRBJ1-5 gives the whole variable domain DVKVTQSSRYLVKRTGEKVFLECVQDMDHENMFWYRQDPGLGLRLIYFSYDVKMKEKGDIPEGYSVSREKKERFSLILESASTNQTSMYLCASSGADRGDNQPQHFGDGTRLSIL.

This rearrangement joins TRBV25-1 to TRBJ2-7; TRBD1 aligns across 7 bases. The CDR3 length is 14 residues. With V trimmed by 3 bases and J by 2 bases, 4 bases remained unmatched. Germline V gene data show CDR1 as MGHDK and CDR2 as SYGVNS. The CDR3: CASSEDRFPYEQYF. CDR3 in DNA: TGTGCCAGCAGTGAGGACAGGTTCCCCTACGAGCAGTACTTC.

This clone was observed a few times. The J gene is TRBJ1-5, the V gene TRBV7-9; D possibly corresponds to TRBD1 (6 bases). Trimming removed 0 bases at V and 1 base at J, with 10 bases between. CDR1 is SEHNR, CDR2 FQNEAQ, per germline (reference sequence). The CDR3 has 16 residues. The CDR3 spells CASSLAGRGSNQPQHF. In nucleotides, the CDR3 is TGTGCCAGCAGCTTAGCGGGCAGGGGAAGCAATCAGCCCCAGCATTTT.

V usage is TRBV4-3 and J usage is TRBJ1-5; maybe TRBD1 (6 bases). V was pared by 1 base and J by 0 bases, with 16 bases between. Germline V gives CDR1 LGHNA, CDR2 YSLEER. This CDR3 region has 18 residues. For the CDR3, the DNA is TGCGCCAGCAGCCAAGGGATCCGCGGACAGTATAGCAATCAGCCCCAGCATTTT. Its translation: CASSQGIRGQYSNQPQHF.

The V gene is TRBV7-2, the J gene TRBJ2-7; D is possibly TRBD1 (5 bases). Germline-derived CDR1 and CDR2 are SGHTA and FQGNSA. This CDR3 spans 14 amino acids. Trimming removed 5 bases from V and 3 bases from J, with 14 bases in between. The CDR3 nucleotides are TGTGCCAGCAGCAGGAGACAGCCGAGCTACGAGCAGTACTTC. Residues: CASSRRQPSYEQYF.

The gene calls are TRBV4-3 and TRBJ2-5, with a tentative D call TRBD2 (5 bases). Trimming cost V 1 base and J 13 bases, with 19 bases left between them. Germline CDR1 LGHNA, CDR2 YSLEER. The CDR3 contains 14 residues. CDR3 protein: CASSQVLAEGPPYF. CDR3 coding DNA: TGCGCCAGCAGCCAAGTTCTTGCAGAGGGTCCCCCGTACTTC.

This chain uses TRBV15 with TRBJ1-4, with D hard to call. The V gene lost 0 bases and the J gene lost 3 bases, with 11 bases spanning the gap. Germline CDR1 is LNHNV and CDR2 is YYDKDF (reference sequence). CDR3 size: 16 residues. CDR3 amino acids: CATSRDRAASNEKLFF. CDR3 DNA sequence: TGTGCCACCAGCAGAGATAGGGCGGCCTCTAATGAAAAACTGTTTTTT.

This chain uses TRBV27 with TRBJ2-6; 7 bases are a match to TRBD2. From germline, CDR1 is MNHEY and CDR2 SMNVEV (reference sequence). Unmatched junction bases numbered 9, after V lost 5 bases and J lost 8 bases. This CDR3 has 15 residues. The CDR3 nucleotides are TGTGCCAGCAGTGGGGAGGGTGCCCGGTCCAACGTCCTGACTTTC. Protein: CASSGEGARSNVLTF.

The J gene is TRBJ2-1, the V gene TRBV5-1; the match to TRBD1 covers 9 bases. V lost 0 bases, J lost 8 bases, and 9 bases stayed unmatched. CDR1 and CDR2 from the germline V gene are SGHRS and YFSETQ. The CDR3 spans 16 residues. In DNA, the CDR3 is TGCGCCAGCAGCTTGGGACCGGGACAGGGTCGAGATGAGCAGTTCTTC. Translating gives CASSLGPGQGRDEQFF.

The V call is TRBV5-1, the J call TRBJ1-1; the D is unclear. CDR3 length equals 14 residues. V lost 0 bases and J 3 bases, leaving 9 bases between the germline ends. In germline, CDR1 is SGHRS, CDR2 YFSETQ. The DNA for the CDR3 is TGCGCCAGCAGCTTGGAAGGCGCGTACACTGAAGCTTTCTTT. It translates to CASSLEGAYTEAFF.